The subject of this entry is one TCR beta chain. Its antigen remains unknown. Being one base from a much bigger clone, this may be a read error. Newly diagnosed patients aged 18 to 65 had hyperthyroidism of under 2 months' duration. Lactation, pregnancy, other autoimmune disease or uncontrolled infection led to exclusion of patients. The CDR3 contains 17 residues. With 5 bases removed from V and 1 base from J, the gap between germline ends came to 20 bases. Per the germline V gene, CDR1 is WNHNN and CDR2 is SYGVQD (reference sequence). This sample is part of a study of T cells in Graves' hyperthyroidism and ophthalmopathy. About the study: Staff took peripheral blood when the initial diagnosis was made, before any treatment began. Study-level results: It was a median 6.5 months before onset that the model predicted ophthalmopathy.

Amplified TCR beta CDR3 regions derived from RNA transcripts. TCR CDR3 regions were first amplified by RT-PCR with HTBI primers. TCRdb used MiXCR to reprocess the multiplex PCR reads, holding one entry per CDR3 protein. The repertoire holds a few hundred thousand distinct CDR3 sequences, with about 20% as singletons. V gene TRBV10-1 combines with J gene TRBJ1-1; perhaps TRBD1 as D (5 bases). The sequenced material came from blood. The TCR sequence derives from a man between 18 and 29 years old with Graves' hyperthyroidism. Here the CDR3 reads CASSSLRVLWENTEAFF. In DNA, the CDR3 is TGCGCCAGCAGTAGCCTCAGGGTTCTATGGGAGAACACTGAAGCTTTCTTT.